One sample yielded the 17 T cell receptor beta chains listed below, sequenced in a study of CD8 T cells in ankylosing spondylitis. General study findings and limits: Seemingly characteristic of ankylosing spondylitis blood was a TCR beta motif consisting of about 8 highly homologous variants.

What these receptors recognize is not known. TCRdb re-analysed the 5' RACE reads in MiXCR, keeping a single row per CDR3 protein. The data contain almost 400,000 distinct CDR3 sequences, 20% to 25% of them seen just once; the ten biggest clones take up around 17%. Sequenced material: blood, either unsorted or a sorted T cell fraction (not recorded which). Receptors originate from a male donor with ankylosing spondylitis.

V and J are TRBV20-1 and TRBJ1-1; D perhaps matches TRBD1 (5 bases). V was shortened by 5 bases and J by 1 base, with 17 bases between the two germline ends. Germline values: CDR1 DFQATT, CDR2 SNEGSKA (reference sequence). The CDR3 length is 15 residues. DNA of the CDR3: TGCAGTGCTGATATGGGAGGGGAACCGAACACTGAAGCTTTCTTT. Translation gives CSADMGGEPNTEAFF.

This clonotype was picked up a small number of times. The genes are TRBV12-3 or TRBV12-4 and TRBJ2-3; D is perhaps TRBD1 (6 bases). V lost 7 bases and J 2 bases, leaving 13 bases between the germline ends. The CDR3 runs to 14 residues. In nucleotides, the CDR3 is TGTGCCAGCACTCAAACAGGGCCCACAGATACGCAGTATTTT. It specifies CASTQTGPTDTQYF.

The CDR3 coding sequence is TGTGCCACCAAACAAAGGGCCGGACTAGCGGACTCCTACGAGCAGTACTTC. As protein: CATKQRAGLADSYEQYF. The J gene is TRBJ2-7, the V gene TRBV19, with 10 bases matching TRBD2. CDR3 length equals 17 residues. With V trimmed by 10 bases and J by 0 bases, 15 bases remained unmatched. Germline assignment: CDR1 LNHDA and CDR2 SQIVND (reference sequence).

This clonotype was detected ten times or more. The V and J genes are TRBV29-1 and TRBJ2-3; D could derive from TRBD1 or TRBD2 (5 bases each). V was shortened by 4 bases and J by 1 base, with 9 bases between the two germline ends. CDR1 is SQVTM and CDR2 is ANQGSEA in the germline V gene. CDR3 length: 13 amino acids. For the CDR3, the DNA is TGCAGCGTTGCTTGGGACGGCACAGATACGCAGTATTTT. It translates to CSVAWDGTDTQYF.

J is TRBJ1-6 and V is TRBV28, with D unresolved. CDR3 length: 14 amino acids. CDR1 and CDR2 (germline): MDHEN, SYDVKM. Trimming removed 5 bases from V and 10 bases from J, with 15 bases in between. The CDR3 is CASSRTAPRSPLHF. The CDR3 nucleotides are TGTGCCAGCAGTCGGACGGCCCCACGGTCACCCCTCCACTTT. Variable domain in full (rest from reference TRBV28 and TRBJ1-6): DVKVTQSSRYLVKRTGEKVFLECVQDMDHENMFWYRQDPGLGLRLIYFSYDVKMKEKGDIPEGYSVSREKKERFSLILESASTNQTSMYLCASSRTAPRSPLHFGNGTRLTVT.

This clonotype was recorded a few times. The chain uses TRBV9 and TRBJ2-7; D may be TRBD1 or TRBD2 (6 bases each). The CDR3 consists of 14 residues. V was cut by 2 bases and J by 3 bases, with 12 bases left in between. Germline CDR1 reads SGDLS; CDR2 reads YYNGEE. The CDR3 here is CASSVRGDFYEQYF. The CDR3 DNA reads TGTGCCAGCAGCGTGAGGGGGGACTTCTACGAGCAGTACTTC.

This clonotype was found a few times. The rearrangement uses TRBV11-3 and TRBJ2-5; no clear D. The CDR3 runs 13 residues. Trimming pared 1 base from V and 0 bases from J, leaving 3 bases between. Germline values: CDR1 SGHNT, CDR2 YENEEA. This CDR3 reads CASSLGNQETQYF. In nucleotides, the CDR3 is TGTGCCAGCAGCTTAGGAAACCAAGAGACCCAGTACTTC.

The rearrangement joins TRBV5-1 to TRBJ2-3; a weak D match, TRBD1 (6 bases). Germline CDR1 SGHRS, CDR2 YFSETQ. The CDR3 is 16 residues long. V lost 1 base to trimming and J lost 1 base, with 13 bases between them. As DNA, the CDR3 is TGCGCCAGCAGCTTGCCCTGGGGGCGGGGCACAGATACGCAGTATTTT. Translation gives CASSLPWGRGTDTQYF.

This clonotype has at least ten counts. The gene calls are TRBV28 and TRBJ2-5; 10 positions agree with TRBD1. This CDR3 comprises 16 residues. With V trimmed by 5 bases and J by 5 bases, 11 bases remained unmatched. Germline CDR1 reads MDHEN; CDR2 reads SYDVKM. In nucleotides, the CDR3 is TGTGCCAGCAGTCCCCCCCGGACAGGGGGAAAGGAGACCCAGTACTTC. Translation gives CASSPPRTGGKETQYF.

This clonotype has just a few counts. The gene calls are TRBV28 and TRBJ2-7, with D tentatively TRBD1 or TRBD2 (5 bases each). The germline V and J ends were trimmed by 6 bases and 3 bases, with 18 bases remaining between them. The CDR3 length is 15 residues. The germline V gene encodes CDR1 MDHEN and CDR2 SYDVKM. The chain's CDR3 is CASSTAWDRLYEQYF. The CDR3 nucleotides read TGTGCCAGCAGCACCGCCTGGGACCGCCTCTACGAGCAGTACTTC.

In its sample, this clonotype was seen a few times. The chain carries TRBV28 and TRBJ2-1; D perhaps matches TRBD2 (5 bases). V was clipped by 8 bases and J by 4 bases, with 18 bases between them. Germline lookup yields CDR1 MDHEN and CDR2 SYDVKM. This CDR3 region has 15 residues. The CDR3 is CASGPLGGWYNEQFF. CDR3 nucleotides: TGTGCCAGCGGACCTTTAGGAGGCTGGTACAATGAGCAGTTCTTC.

This clonotype has just a few counts. The chain uses TRBV10-3 and TRBJ2-3, with 13 positions matching TRBD2. Germline assignment: CDR1 ENHRY and CDR2 SYGVKD. V was pared by 6 bases and J by 2 bases, with 5 bases of the junction left unmatched. The CDR3 totals 16 residues. The CDR3 spells CAIRSGTSGTTDTQYF. CDR3 nucleotides: TGTGCCATCAGATCCGGGACTAGCGGGACCACAGATACGCAGTATTTT.

The chain couples TRBV11-3 to TRBJ2-1; D call uncertain. V was trimmed by 3 bases and J by 1 base, leaving 13 bases between them. Germline CDR1 is SGHNT and CDR2 is YENEEA. This CDR3 has 16 residues. CDR3 nucleotide sequence: TGTGCCAGCAGCTTTTATGGCGATCCTTCCTACAATGAGCAGTTCTTC. Translating it yields CASSFYGDPSYNEQFF.

The chain links TRBV7-2 to TRBJ2-7, with TRBD1 identical over 8 bases. CDR3 length: 15 amino acids. The V gene end was trimmed by 7 bases and the J gene end by 4 bases; junction bases not matched to a gene: 12. CDR1 and CDR2 from the germline V gene are SGHTA and FQGNSA. In DNA form, the CDR3 reads TGTGCCAGCACCGAAACTAACAGGGGGATTTACGAGCAGTACTTC. It codes for CASTETNRGIYEQYF.

This clonotype occurred a few times. This chain uses TRBV7-9 with TRBJ2-1, with D perhaps TRBD2 (5 bases). V dropped 8 bases and J dropped 2 bases, with 13 bases sitting between them. The CDR3 spans 14 residues. Germline CDR1 and CDR2: SEHNR and FQNEAQ (reference sequence). The CDR3 coding sequence is TGTGCCAGCTCACCAACGGGGACCTACAATGAGCAGTTCTTC. Translation: CASSPTGTYNEQFF.

This clonotype was recorded at least ten times. The chain carries TRBV14 and TRBJ2-1; D not certain. There are 13 residues in the CDR3. CDR1 is SGHDN, CDR2 FVKESK, per germline. Trimming took 4 bases from V and 3 from J, leaving 7 bases between them. CDR3 sequence: CASSRGSYNEQFF. CDR3 coding DNA: TGTGCCAGCAGCCGTGGCAGCTACAATGAGCAGTTCTTC.

This chain connects TRBV11-3 to TRBJ2-1; D is perhaps TRBD1 (6 bases). The V gene's germline CDR1 is SGHNT and CDR2 YENEEA. This CDR3 has 14 residues. V dropped 5 bases and J dropped 5 bases, with 13 bases sitting between them. CDR3 in amino acids: CASSLMTGNNEQFF. CDR3 sequence (DNA): TGTGCCAGCAGCCTTATGACAGGAAACAATGAGCAGTTCTTC.